These 10 T cell receptor beta chains were all obtained from the same sample, sequenced in a study of T cells after yellow fever vaccination. TCRdb re-called the 5' RACE reads with MiXCR, one entry per CDR3 protein. The sample records about 160,000 distinct CDR3 sequences, around 7.3% being singletons. The source was CD4+ T cells sorted from PBMCs, collected 5 days after the first yellow fever vaccination. The receptors here all came from a young man who received the YFV17D yellow fever vaccine.

The chain links TRBV7-2 to TRBJ2-5, with 8 bases that match TRBD1. V shed 3 bases, J shed 4 bases, and the junction held 4 bases outside the gene matches. CDR1 and CDR2 (germline): SGHTA, FQGNSA. This CDR3 has 14 amino acids. The CDR3 region has the DNA TGTGCCAGCAGCTTCAGGGGGCGCGTAGAGACCCAGTACTTC. Translated: CASSFRGRVETQYF.

J is TRBJ2-3 and V is TRBV6-1; tentatively, D is TRBD1 (6 bases). CDR3 length equals 16 residues. The V gene's germline CDR1 is MNHNS and CDR2 SASEGT. V gave up 6 bases and J gave up 0 bases, with 16 bases separating them. The CDR3 DNA reads TGTGCCAGCAGGGAGGCCGGACAGCCTAGCACAGATACGCAGTATTTT. The encoded protein is CASREAGQPSTDTQYF.

The V and J genes are TRBV6-2 or TRBV6-3 and TRBJ2-5, with D tentatively TRBD1 (8 bases). Germline loops: CDR1 MNHEY, CDR2 SVGEGT. Deletions cut 7 bases from V and 4 bases from J, with 28 bases between. The length of the CDR3 is 18 residues. CDR3 nucleotide sequence: TGTGCCAGCATACCCAGACAGGGGACGCTGGGCGGGGGAGAGACCCAGTACTTC. Translating it yields CASIPRQGTLGGGETQYF.

The sample holds a few counts of this clonotype. This chain connects TRBV5-1 to TRBJ2-5, with 10 bases lining up with TRBD2. Germline CDR1 and CDR2: SGHRS and YFSETQ. With V trimmed by 0 bases and J by 1 base, 3 bases remained unmatched. This CDR3 is built from 16 residues. The CDR3 loop reads CASSLEVAGGQETQYF. In DNA, the CDR3 is TGCGCCAGCAGCTTGGAGGTAGCGGGGGGCCAAGAGACCCAGTACTTC.

This clonotype was seen ten or more times. The gene calls are TRBV2 and TRBJ1-5; a weak D match, TRBD1 (5 bases). The CDR3 length is 16 residues. V was cut by 2 bases and J by 1 base, with 12 bases left in between. CDR1 and CDR2 from the germline V gene are SNHLY and FYNNEI. The CDR3: CASSEIQGASNQPQHF. In nucleotides, the CDR3 is TGTGCCAGCAGTGAAATCCAGGGAGCGAGCAATCAGCCCCAGCATTTT.

This clonotype was observed a handful of times. The V and J genes are TRBV7-9 and TRBJ2-1, with 8 bases lining up with TRBD2. Germline CDR1 and CDR2: SEHNR and FQNEAQ (reference sequence). The junction had 5 bases not matched to a gene; V was cut back by 3 bases and J by 4 bases. The CDR3 has 15 amino acids. CDR3: CASSLGLVTYNEQFF. The CDR3 DNA reads as TGTGCCAGCAGCTTGGGACTAGTGACTTACAATGAGCAGTTCTTC. Looking up the rest from reference TRBV7-9 and TRBJ2-1 gives the full variable domain: DTGVSQNPRHKITKRGQNVTFRCDPISEHNRLYWYRQTLGQGPEFLTYFQNEAQLEKSRLLSDRFSAERPKGSFSTLEIQRTEQGDSAMYLCASSLGLVTYNEQFFGPGTRLTVL.

This clonotype occurred many times. The gene calls are TRBV5-1 and TRBJ2-1, with 7 bases fitting TRBD2. V gave up 0 bases and J gave up 5 bases; unmatched junction bases: 5. The CDR3 is 15 residues long. The V gene's germline CDR1 is SGHRS and CDR2 YFSETQ. The CDR3 loop is CASSLGGGLNNEQFF. The CDR3 DNA is TGCGCCAGCAGCTTGGGGGGGGGACTTAACAATGAGCAGTTCTTC.

The table lists this clonotype with a few counts. The rearrangement joins TRBV20-1 to TRBJ1-2; 7 nucleotides match TRBD1. CDR3 length: 17 amino acids. CDR1 DFQATT and CDR2 SNEGSKA come from the germline V gene (reference sequence). Trimming at V came to 2 bases and at J to 0 bases, leaving 12 bases not matched to a gene. The chain's CDR3 is CSARTRSTGASNYGYTF. The CDR3 bases are TGCAGTGCTAGAACTAGAAGCACAGGGGCCTCTAACTATGGCTACACCTTC.

This clonotype was seen at least ten times. The V call is TRBV6-2 or TRBV6-3, the J call TRBJ2-2, with TRBD1 matching 12 bases. Trimming removed 7 bases from V and 2 bases from J; junction bases left unmatched: 11. Germline CDR1 is MNHEY and CDR2 is SVGEGT. The CDR3 contains 18 residues. The CDR3 coding sequence is TGTGCCAGCAATATCCGGGACAGGGGGCCGGTAAACACCGGGGAGCTGTTTTTT. Amino acid sequence: CASNIRDRGPVNTGELFF.

The CDR3 nucleotides read TGTGCCAGCAGCTTGGTCGGGACAGGGTCAGATACGCAGTATTTT. Protein sequence: CASSLVGTGSDTQYF. This sequence joins TRBV5-4 and TRBJ2-3; TRBD1 agrees at 9 bases. CDR1 and CDR2 from the germline V gene are SGHNT and YYREEE (reference sequence). V gave up 0 bases and J gave up 4 bases; unmatched junction bases: 3. CDR3 length equals 15 residues.